The 17 T cell receptor beta chains listed next were all sequenced from one sample in a study of shared clonotypes between healthy human individuals. The table came from immunoSEQ multiplex PCR; TCRdb's copy has only in-frame clones and leaves some out. Among millions of clones listed, 85% to 95% were seen once. Sequences were obtained from naive CD4+ T cells from PBMCs. Regarding subset: CD45RA+ positively selected. These receptors all come from a man between 18 and 29 years old in good health. Some clones in this sample may be carry-over from other donors' samples.

This clone was seen a handful of times. Sequence at one end of the junction differs from germline and may be a read error. The chain combines TRBV7-2 with TRBJ1-2; D gene uncertain. The CDR3 runs to 10 residues. Looked up from germline, CDR1 is SGHTA and CDR2 is FQGNSA. CDR3 sequence reads: CASSLVIPYF. The CDR3 DNA is TGTGCCAGCAGCTTAGTCATTCCGTACTTC.

This chain joins TRBV29-1 and TRBJ1-5; D remains ambiguous. Germline V gives CDR1 SQVTM, CDR2 ANQGSEA. CDR3 length: 10 amino acids. V gave up 5 bases and J gave up 6 bases, with 5 bases separating them. The CDR3 region is CSVYGQPQHF. Written as DNA, the CDR3 is TGCAGCGTTTATGGTCAGCCCCAGCATTTT. Combining the CDR3 with reference TRBV29-1 and TRBJ1-5 gives the whole variable domain SAVISQKPSRDICQRGTSLTIQCQVDSQVTMMFWYRQQPGQSLTLIATANQGSEATYESGFVIDKFPISRPNLTFSTLTVSNMSPEDSSIYLCSVYGQPQHFGDGTRLSIL.

The rearrangement uses TRBV10-3 and TRBJ2-5; TRBD2 matches at 7 bases. Germline V CDR1 and CDR2: ENHRY, SYGVKD. The CDR3 sequence is 17 residues long. With 1 base clipped from V and 4 bases from J, the junction kept 12 bases outside the gene matches. DNA for the CDR3: TGTGCCATCAGTGAGTTTAGAGTTGCGGGAGTGGGAGAGACCCAGTACTTC. Encoded protein: CAISEFRVAGVGETQYF.

This chain joins TRBV7-3 and TRBJ2-1; 7 positions agree with TRBD1. The CDR3 contains 16 residues. Trimming at V came to 4 bases and at J to 7 bases, leaving 13 bases not matched to a gene. CDR1 is SGHTA and CDR2 is FQGTGA in the germline V gene. This CDR3 is CASSSPRASGGNEQFF. The CDR3 DNA is TGTGCCAGCAGCTCCCCCAGGGCGTCAGGGGGAAATGAGCAGTTCTTC.

The rearrangement links TRBV19 to TRBJ2-4; 8 bases are a match to TRBD2. The CDR3 contains 16 residues. Per germline, CDR1 LNHDA and CDR2 SQIVND (reference sequence). Trimming took 8 bases from V and 2 from J; bases not matched to a gene: 11. The CDR3 DNA is TGTGCCAGTCGCGGGCGGGAGGCCCCTCCCAAAAACATTCAGTACTTC. Translation gives CASRGREAPPKNIQYF.

This chain connects TRBV6-1 to TRBJ2-7; no reliable D call. Per the germline V gene, CDR1 is MNHNS and CDR2 is SASEGT. The CDR3 totals 15 residues. The V gene lost 4 bases and the J gene lost 3 bases, with 16 bases spanning the gap. This CDR3 is CASSVPRRAGYEQYF. The CDR3 DNA reads as TGTGCCAGCAGTGTACCCCGCCGGGCAGGCTACGAGCAGTACTTC.

This chain uses TRBV10-2 with TRBJ2-1, with a tentative D call TRBD1 (6 bases). The CDR3 sequence is 14 residues long. Trimming pared 7 bases from V and 8 bases from J, leaving 18 bases between. Germline lookup yields CDR1 WSHSY and CDR2 SAAADI. Here the CDR3 DNA reads TGCGCCAGCATCGGACAGAGCTGGCAATATGAGCAGTTCTTC. This codes for CASIGQSWQYEQFF.

The chain couples TRBV18 to TRBJ2-3; possible D gene TRBD1, 8 bases. The CDR3 extends over 16 amino acids. Germline CDR1 and CDR2: KGHSH and LQKENI. Trimming cost V 2 bases and J 1 base, with 13 bases left between them. CDR3 coding DNA: TGTGCCAGCTCACCATCAGCGGGACAGGGCACAGATACGCAGTATTTT. Its protein is CASSPSAGQGTDTQYF.

The chain uses TRBV4-1 and TRBJ1-5; D is undetermined. Germline CDR1 MGHRA, CDR2 YSYEKL. This CDR3 is 14 amino acids long. The V end lost 1 base, the J end lost 2 bases, and 6 bases lay between the germline ends. CDR3 residues: CASSQGFGNQPQHF. The DNA of the CDR3 is TGCGCCAGCAGCCAAGGGTTTGGCAATCAGCCCCAGCATTTT.

V is TRBV28 and J is TRBJ1-2; a possible D gene is TRBD1 (6 bases). Looked up from germline, CDR1 is MDHEN and CDR2 is SYDVKM. CDR3 length: 16 amino acids. Trimming removed 6 bases at V and 5 bases at J, with 22 bases between. CDR3 bases: TGTGCCAGCAGCGATCCGCAGGGGTGGATAGGGTATGGCTACACCTTC. This translates into CASSDPQGWIGYGYTF.

Worth noting for this clone: A read error may account for a junction end that differs from germline. In the same sample, other DNA sequences code for this CDR3. The chain couples TRBV30 to TRBJ1-1; D gene uncertain. Per the germline V gene, CDR1 is GTSNPN and CDR2 is SVGIG (reference sequence). This CDR3 contains 13 residues. For the CDR3, the DNA is TGCGCCTGGAGAGCGGGAGGTAACACTGAAGCTTTCTTT. Its translation: CAWRAGGNTEAFF.

The chain links TRBV28 to TRBJ1-3; 7 nucleotides line up with TRBD1. After removal of 10 bases from V and 2 bases from J, the junction contained 8 bases not matched to a gene. CDR3 length equals 14 residues. Per the germline V gene, CDR1 is MDHEN and CDR2 is SYDVKM. The CDR3, as DNA: TGTGCCACTAGACAACAGGGGCCTGGAAACACCATATATTTT. Its protein is CATRQQGPGNTIYF.

This clone has only a few counts. This chain uses TRBV30 with TRBJ1-5; D gene uncertain. Trimming removed 3 bases from V and 3 bases from J, with 12 bases in between. This CDR3 is 14 amino acids long. CDR1 is GTSNPN and CDR2 is SVGIG in the germline V gene (reference sequence). CDR3 loop: CAWSRWRSNQPQHF. The CDR3 DNA reads as TGTGCCTGGAGCCGGTGGCGGTCCAATCAGCCCCAGCATTTT.

The gene calls are TRBV7-8 and TRBJ2-3; a possible D gene is TRBD1 (5 bases). V lost 5 bases and J 2 bases, leaving 20 bases between the germline ends. CDR1 and CDR2 from the germline V gene are SGHVS and FQNEAQ. The CDR3 runs 17 residues. The chain's CDR3 is CASSRSEFGAPTDTQYF. The CDR3 DNA is TGTGCCAGCAGCCGGTCAGAGTTTGGGGCTCCCACAGATACGCAGTATTTT.

This chain uses TRBV6-5 with TRBJ2-7, with TRBD1 matching over 8 bases. CDR3 size: 15 residues. V was clipped by 6 bases and J by 4 bases; unmatched bases: 11. The germline V gene has CDR1 MNHEY and CDR2 SVGAGI. The CDR3 region has the DNA TGTGCCAGCAGAACCCCCGGGACAGGAGGTTACGAGCAGTACTTC. This codes for CASRTPGTGGYEQYF.

CDR3 sequence reads: CASSLVTAGANVLTF. For the CDR3, the DNA is TGTGCCAGCAGCTTAGTAACAGCCGGGGCCAACGTCCTGACTTTC. This chain connects TRBV11-2 to TRBJ2-6; D uncertain. The CDR3 loop spans 15 amino acids. CDR1 and CDR2 from the germline V gene are SGHAT and FQNNGV. Trimming removed 1 base from V and 4 bases from J, with 8 bases in between. Supplemented by reference TRBV11-2 and TRBJ2-6, the full variable domain reads EAGVAQSPRYKIIEKRQSVAFWCNPISGHATLYWYQQILGQGPKLLIQFQNNGVVDDSQLPKDRFSAERLKGVDSTLKIQPAKLEDSAVYLCASSLVTAGANVLTFGAGSRLTVL.

The chain carries TRBV18 and TRBJ2-5; D gene unclear. Trimming removed 3 bases at V and 5 bases at J, with 10 bases between. CDR3 size: 13 residues. Germline V gene sequence: CDR1 KGHSH, CDR2 LQKENI. CDR3: CASSPNPAETQYF. CDR3 DNA: TGTGCCAGCTCACCGAACCCGGCGGAGACCCAGTACTTC.